This TCR beta chain was captured in a study of beta chain features in type 1 diabetes. Study as a whole: Cell yields, gender and age were similar in healthy donors and patients. The study examined about 100 million sorted cells across all samples.

CD4+ naive, central memory, regulatory and stem cell-like memory cells were sorted via CD45RO/CCR7/CD25/CD127/CD95/CD27. Purities in excess of 95% were seen in all sorted populations. CDR3 length: 15 amino acids. The V and J ends lost 4 bases and 6 bases, in that order; junction bases with no gene match: 4. CDR1 is SNHLY, CDR2 FYNNEI, per germline. Since all of the isolated RNA was reverse transcribed, expressed TCRB transcripts were what got sequenced. Clones were sequenced by immunoSEQ multiplex PCR, and TCRdb holds only the in-frame ones, with some missing. The sample yields around 290,000 clones, about 8.5% seen once.

Sequencing used central memory CD4+ T cells from blood. The chain employs TRBV2 and TRBJ1-6; 9 bases are a match to TRBD1. The TCR was taken from a woman younger than 30 in good health. The CDR3 protein is CASSVGQGSNSPLHF. The CDR3 DNA is TGTGCCAGCAGTGTCGGACAGGGGTCTAATTCACCCCTCCACTTT.